Listed below are T cell receptor beta chains from one sample, sequenced in a study of OX40 agonist ivuxolimab in advanced cancers. TCRdb's copy holds only in-frame clones and misses some; the assay was immunoSEQ multiplex PCR. The data hold 80,000 or so clones, with over 80% observed a single time. Sequencing used CD4+ or CD8+ T cells sorted from blood, obtained in a trial of the OX40 agonist ivuxolimab. Receptors were obtained from an adult with an advanced solid tumor such as melanoma, head and neck, liver or kidney cancer. CDR3s leave out the opening cysteine and the closing phenylalanine or tryptophan. Fields, in order: J gene, V gene, CDR3 protein.

>TRBJ2-3|TRBV5-1
ASCTGLAGSTDTQY
>TRBJ2-7|TRBV28
ASSSRQGPSYEQY
>TRBJ2-7|TRBV30
AWSVGGPYEQY
>TRBJ1-5|TRBV6-6
ASSSTGGSSNQPQH
>TRBJ1-5|TRBV5-1
ASSLFSGSNQPQH
>TRBJ2-3|TRBV4-3
ASSQLTGTVSPDTQY
>TRBJ2-7|TRBV12-5
ASGLVPCRAAYEQY
>TRBJ2-7|TRBV27
ASSRLSGSSYEQY
>TRBJ2-2|TRBV6-1
ASNLQGAATGELF
>TRBJ1-1|TRBV19
ASSIGGQGLKNEAF
>TRBJ2-2|TRBV4-1
ASSQGAANTGELF
>TRBJ1-5|TRBV9
AGSGAGINQPQH
>TRBJ2-7|TRBV5-4
ASSLVGGGEQY
>TRBJ1-4|TRBV7-2
ASSLEQINEKLF
>TRBJ2-5|TRBV5-1
ASSFGVQETQY
>TRBJ2-3|TRBV28
ASSLGGSGTDTQY
>TRBJ1-2|TRBV4-3
ASSQAWTGGPYGYT
>TRBJ1-1|TRBV5-1
ASSVGQMNTEAF
>TRBJ1-5|TRBV19
ASRYGAGAPYQPQH
>TRBJ2-3|TRBV29-1
SGGGASGSGTDTQY
>TRBJ2-7|TRBV5-1
ASRDAGEQY
>TRBJ2-6|TRBV18
ASSPPTGANVLT